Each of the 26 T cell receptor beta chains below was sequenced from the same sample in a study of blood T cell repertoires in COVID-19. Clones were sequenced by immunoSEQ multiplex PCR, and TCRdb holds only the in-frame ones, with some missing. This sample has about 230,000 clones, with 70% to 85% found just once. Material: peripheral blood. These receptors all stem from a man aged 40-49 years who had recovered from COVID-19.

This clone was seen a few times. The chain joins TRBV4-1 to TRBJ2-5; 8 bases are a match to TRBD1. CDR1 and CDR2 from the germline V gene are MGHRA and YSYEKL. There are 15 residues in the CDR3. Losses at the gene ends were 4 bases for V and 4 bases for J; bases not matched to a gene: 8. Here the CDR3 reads CASSPGTGGLETQYF. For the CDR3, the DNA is TGCGCCAGCAGCCCCGGGACAGGAGGGCTAGAGACCCAGTACTTC.

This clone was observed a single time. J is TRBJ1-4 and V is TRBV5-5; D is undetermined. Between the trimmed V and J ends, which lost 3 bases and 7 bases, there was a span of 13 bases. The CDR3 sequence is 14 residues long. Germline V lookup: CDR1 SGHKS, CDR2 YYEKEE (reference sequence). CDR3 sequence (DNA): TGTGCCAGCAGCTACTCCGAGGGCGGTGAAAAACTGTTTTTT. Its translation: CASSYSEGGEKLFF.

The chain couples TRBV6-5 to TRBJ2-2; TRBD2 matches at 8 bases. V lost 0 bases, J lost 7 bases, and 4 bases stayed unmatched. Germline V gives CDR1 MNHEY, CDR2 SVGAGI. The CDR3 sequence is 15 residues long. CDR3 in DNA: TGTGCCAGCAGTTACTCCCGGGAGGGGAGCGGGGAGCTGTTTTTT. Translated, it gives CASSYSREGSGELFF.

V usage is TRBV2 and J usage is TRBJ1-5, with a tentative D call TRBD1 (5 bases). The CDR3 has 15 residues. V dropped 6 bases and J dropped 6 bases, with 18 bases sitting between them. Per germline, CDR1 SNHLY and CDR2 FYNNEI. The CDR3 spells CASRALGGGGQPQHF. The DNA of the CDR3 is TGTGCCAGCAGGGCCCTCGGAGGCGGGGGTCAGCCCCAGCATTTT.

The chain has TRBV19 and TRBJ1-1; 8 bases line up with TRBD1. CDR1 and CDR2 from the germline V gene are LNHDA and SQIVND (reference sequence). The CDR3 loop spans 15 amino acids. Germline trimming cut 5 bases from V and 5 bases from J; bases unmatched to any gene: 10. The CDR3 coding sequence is TGTGCCAGTAGTCAACGGACAGGGCCGTTAACTGAAGCTTTCTTT. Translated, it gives CASSQRTGPLTEAFF.

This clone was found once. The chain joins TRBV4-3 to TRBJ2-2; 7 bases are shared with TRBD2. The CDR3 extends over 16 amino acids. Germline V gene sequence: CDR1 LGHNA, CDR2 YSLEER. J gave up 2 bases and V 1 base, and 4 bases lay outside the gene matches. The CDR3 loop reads CASSQGTSANTGELFF. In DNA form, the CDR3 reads TGCGCCAGCAGCCAAGGAACTAGCGCTAACACCGGGGAGCTGTTTTTT.

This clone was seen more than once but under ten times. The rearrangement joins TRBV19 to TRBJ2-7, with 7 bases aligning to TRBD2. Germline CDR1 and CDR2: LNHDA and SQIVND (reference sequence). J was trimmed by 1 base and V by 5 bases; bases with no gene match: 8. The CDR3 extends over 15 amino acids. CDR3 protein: CASSFRGGQSYEQYF. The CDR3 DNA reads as TGTGCCAGTAGTTTCCGCGGGGGTCAATCCTACGAGCAGTACTTC. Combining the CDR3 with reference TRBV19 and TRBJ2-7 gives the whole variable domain DGGITQSPKYLFRKEGQNVTLSCEQNLNHDAMYWYRQDPGQGLRLIYYSQIVNDFQKGDIAEGYSVSREKKESFPLTVTSAQKNPTAFYLCASSFRGGQSYEQYFGPGTRLTVT.

CDR3 sequence: CASSETGVYGYTF. The CDR3 DNA reads as TGTGCCAGCAGTGAGACAGGGGTCTATGGCTACACCTTC. The chain has TRBV2 and TRBJ1-2, with 8 positions matching TRBD1. The CDR3 is made up of 13 amino acids. Trimming took 3 bases from V and 4 from J; bases not matched to a gene: 1. Germline values: CDR1 SNHLY, CDR2 FYNNEI.

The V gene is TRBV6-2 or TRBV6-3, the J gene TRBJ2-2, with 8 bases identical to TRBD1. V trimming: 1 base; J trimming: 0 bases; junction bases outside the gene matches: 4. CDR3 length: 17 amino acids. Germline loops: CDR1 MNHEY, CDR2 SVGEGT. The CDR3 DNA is TGTGCCAGCAGTTACTTTGCGGGACAGGCGAACACCGGGGAGCTGTTTTTT. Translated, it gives CASSYFAGQANTGELFF.

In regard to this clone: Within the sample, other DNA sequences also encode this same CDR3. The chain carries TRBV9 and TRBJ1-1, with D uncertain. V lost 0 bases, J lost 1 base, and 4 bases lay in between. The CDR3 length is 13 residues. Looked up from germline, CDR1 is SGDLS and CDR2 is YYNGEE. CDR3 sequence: CASSVEQNTEAFF. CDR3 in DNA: TGTGCCAGCAGCGTAGAACAGAACACTGAAGCTTTCTTT.

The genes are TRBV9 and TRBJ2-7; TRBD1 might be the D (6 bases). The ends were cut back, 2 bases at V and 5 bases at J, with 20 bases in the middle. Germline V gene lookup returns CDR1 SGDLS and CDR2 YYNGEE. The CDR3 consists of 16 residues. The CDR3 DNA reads TGTGCCAGCAGCGTCCACTCAGGAGCCGAGGGGGACGAGCAGTACTTC. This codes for CASSVHSGAEGDEQYF.

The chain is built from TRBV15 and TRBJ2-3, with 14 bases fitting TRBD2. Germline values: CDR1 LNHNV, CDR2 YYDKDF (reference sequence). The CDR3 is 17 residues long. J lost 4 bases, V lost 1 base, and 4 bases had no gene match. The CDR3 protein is CATSRGLAGGLADTQYF. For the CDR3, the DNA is TGTGCCACCAGCAGAGGACTAGCGGGGGGGCTTGCAGATACGCAGTATTTT. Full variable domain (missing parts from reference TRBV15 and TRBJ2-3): DAMVIQNPRYQVTQFGKPVTLSCSQTLNHNVMYWYQQKSSQAPKLLFHYYDKDFNNEADTPDNFQSRRPNTSFCFLDIRSPGLGDTAMYLCATSRGLAGGLADTQYFGPGTRLTVL.

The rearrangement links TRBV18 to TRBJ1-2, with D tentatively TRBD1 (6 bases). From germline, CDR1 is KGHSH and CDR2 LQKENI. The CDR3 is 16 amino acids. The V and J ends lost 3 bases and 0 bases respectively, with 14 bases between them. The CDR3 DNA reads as TGTGCCAGCTCACCTCCTGCCCCAGGGGCTAACTATGGCTACACCTTC. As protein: CASSPPAPGANYGYTF.

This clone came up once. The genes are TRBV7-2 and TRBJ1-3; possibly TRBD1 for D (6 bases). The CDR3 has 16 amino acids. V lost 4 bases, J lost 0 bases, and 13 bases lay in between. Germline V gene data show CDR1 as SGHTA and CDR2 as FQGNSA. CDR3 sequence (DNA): TGTGCCAGCAGCTACAGGGTTGGTAGCTCTGGAAACACCATATATTTT. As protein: CASSYRVGSSGNTIYF.

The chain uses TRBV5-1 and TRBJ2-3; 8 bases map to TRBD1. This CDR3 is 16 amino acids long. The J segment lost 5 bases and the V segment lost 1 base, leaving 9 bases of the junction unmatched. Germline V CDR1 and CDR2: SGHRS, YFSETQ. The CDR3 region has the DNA TGCGCCAGCAGCTTGCAGGGGCAGGGGGCGGGAGATACGCAGTATTTT. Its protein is CASSLQGQGAGDTQYF.

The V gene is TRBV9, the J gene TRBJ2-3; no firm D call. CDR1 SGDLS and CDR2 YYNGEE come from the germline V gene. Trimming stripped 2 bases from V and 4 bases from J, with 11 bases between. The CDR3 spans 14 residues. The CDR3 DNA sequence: TGTGCCAGCAGCGTTGTAGATACGCCAGATACGCAGTATTTT. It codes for CASSVVDTPDTQYF.

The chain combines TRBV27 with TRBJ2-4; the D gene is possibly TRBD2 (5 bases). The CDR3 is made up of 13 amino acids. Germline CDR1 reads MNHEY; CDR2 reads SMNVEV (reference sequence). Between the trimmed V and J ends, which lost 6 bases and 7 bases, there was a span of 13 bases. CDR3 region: CASSPTRSNIQYF. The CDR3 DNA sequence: TGTGCCAGCAGCCCCACTAGAAGCAACATTCAGTACTTC.

The chain's CDR3 is CAISFSGDGLFF. CDR3 nucleotides: TGTGCCATCTCCTTCTCAGGGGACGGACTGTTTTTT. The chain recombines TRBV10-3 with TRBJ1-4, with D perhaps TRBD1 (6 bases). Germline CDR1 and CDR2: ENHRY and SYGVKD. The germline V and J ends were trimmed by 8 bases and 13 bases, with 17 bases remaining between them. The CDR3 is 12 amino acids.

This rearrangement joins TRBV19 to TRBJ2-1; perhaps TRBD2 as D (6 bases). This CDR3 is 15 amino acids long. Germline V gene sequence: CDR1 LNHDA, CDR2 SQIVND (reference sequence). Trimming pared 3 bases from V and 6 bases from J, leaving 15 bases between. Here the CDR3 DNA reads TGTGCCAGTAGTATCGGAGGGTATCCATCCAATGAGCAGTTCTTC. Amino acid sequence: CASSIGGYPSNEQFF. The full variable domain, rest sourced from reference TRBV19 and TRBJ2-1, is DGGITQSPKYLFRKEGQNVTLSCEQNLNHDAMYWYRQDPGQGLRLIYYSQIVNDFQKGDIAEGYSVSREKKESFPLTVTSAQKNPTAFYLCASSIGGYPSNEQFFGPGTRLTVL.

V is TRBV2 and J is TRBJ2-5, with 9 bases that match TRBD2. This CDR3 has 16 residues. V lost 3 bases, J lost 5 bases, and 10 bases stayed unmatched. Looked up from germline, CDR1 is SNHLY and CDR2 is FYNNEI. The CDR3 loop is CASSEVRLAGPETQYF. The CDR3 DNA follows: TGTGCCAGCAGTGAGGTCCGCCTAGCGGGGCCCGAGACCCAGTACTTC.

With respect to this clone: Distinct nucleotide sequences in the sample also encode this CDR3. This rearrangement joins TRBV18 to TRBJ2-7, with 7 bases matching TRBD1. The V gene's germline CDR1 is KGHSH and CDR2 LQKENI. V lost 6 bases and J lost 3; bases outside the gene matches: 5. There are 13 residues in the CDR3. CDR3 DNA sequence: TGTGCCAGCTCCCCAGGGACAGTCTACGAGCAGTACTTC. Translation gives CASSPGTVYEQYF.

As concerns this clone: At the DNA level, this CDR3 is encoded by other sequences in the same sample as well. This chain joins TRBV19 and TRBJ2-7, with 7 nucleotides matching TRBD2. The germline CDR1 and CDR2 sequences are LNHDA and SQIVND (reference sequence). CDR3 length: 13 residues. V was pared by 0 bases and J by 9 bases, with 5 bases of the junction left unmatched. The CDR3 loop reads CASSIDLGRAQYF. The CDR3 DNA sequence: TGTGCCAGTAGTATAGATCTGGGGAGGGCGCAGTACTTC.

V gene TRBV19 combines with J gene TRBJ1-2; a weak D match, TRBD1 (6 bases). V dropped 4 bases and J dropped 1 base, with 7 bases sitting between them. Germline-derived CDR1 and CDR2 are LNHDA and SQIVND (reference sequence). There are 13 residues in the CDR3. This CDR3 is CASSKGGNYGYTF. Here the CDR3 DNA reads TGTGCCAGTAGTAAAGGGGGTAACTATGGCTACACCTTC.

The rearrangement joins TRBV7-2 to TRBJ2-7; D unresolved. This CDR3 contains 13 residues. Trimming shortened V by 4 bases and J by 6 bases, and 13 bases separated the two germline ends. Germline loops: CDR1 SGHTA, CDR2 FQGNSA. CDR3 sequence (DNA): TGTGCCAGCAGCTCCGACACGGCTATCGAGCAGTACTTC. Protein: CASSSDTAIEQYF.

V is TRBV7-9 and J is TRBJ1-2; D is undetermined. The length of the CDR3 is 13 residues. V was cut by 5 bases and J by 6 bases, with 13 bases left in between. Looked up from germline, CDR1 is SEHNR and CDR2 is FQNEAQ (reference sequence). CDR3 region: CASSPGAYHGYTF. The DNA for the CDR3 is TGTGCCAGCAGCCCCGGTGCCTACCATGGCTACACCTTC.

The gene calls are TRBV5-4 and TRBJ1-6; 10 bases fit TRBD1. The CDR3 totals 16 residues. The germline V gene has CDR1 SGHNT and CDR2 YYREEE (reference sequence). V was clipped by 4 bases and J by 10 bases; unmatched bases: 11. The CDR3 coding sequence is TGTGCCAGCAGCATCACGGGACAGGGGAAAGGCTCACCCCTCCACTTT. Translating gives CASSITGQGKGSPLHF.